The 7 T cell receptor beta chains below all came from one sample that was sequenced in a study of blood T cell repertoires in COVID-19. Repertoires were generated with immunoSEQ multiplex PCR, while TCRdb's copy carries only in-frame clones and drops some. The sample records 110,000 to 150,000 clones, almost 80% being singletons. The source material was peripheral blood. The receptors shown here come from a man aged 50-60 years with active or convalescent COVID-19.

V is TRBV5-1 and J is TRBJ2-5; D not certain. Trimming cost V 2 bases and J 5 bases, with 4 bases left between them. The CDR3 totals 11 residues. The germline V gene encodes CDR1 SGHRS and CDR2 YFSETQ. This chain's CDR3 is CASSFAETQYF. The CDR3 DNA reads TGCGCCAGCAGCTTCGCGGAGACCCAGTACTTC.

V usage is TRBV19 and J usage is TRBJ1-2, with D possibly being TRBD1 (6 bases). Germline V lookup: CDR1 LNHDA, CDR2 SQIVND (reference sequence). This CDR3 comprises 17 residues. V was pared by 6 bases and J by 0 bases, with 20 bases between. The CDR3 reads CASRGKGQASSNYGYTF. The CDR3 nucleotides read TGTGCCAGTAGGGGAAAGGGACAAGCCTCATCTAACTATGGCTACACCTTC.

The chain recombines TRBV5-6 with TRBJ1-4; 10 bases map to TRBD1. Losses at the gene ends were 4 bases for V and 8 bases for J; bases not matched to a gene: 8. Per germline, CDR1 SGHDT and CDR2 YYEEEE. The CDR3 extends over 15 amino acids. DNA for the CDR3: TGTGCCAGCAGCATCCCGGGGACAGGGGTCGAAAAACTGTTTTTT. It specifies CASSIPGTGVEKLFF.

V and J are TRBV18 and TRBJ1-5; 9 bases line up with TRBD1. The CDR3 extends over 15 amino acids. Germline-derived CDR1 and CDR2 are KGHSH and LQKENI. V shed 6 bases and J 3 bases; nucleotides not matched to a gene: 6. In nucleotides, the CDR3 is TGTGCCAGCTCGCAAGGACAGGGGCACAATCAGCCCCAGCATTTT. It specifies CASSQGQGHNQPQHF.

The chain links TRBV27 to TRBJ1-6; 8 bases fit TRBD1. CDR1 and CDR2 (germline): MNHEY, SMNVEV (reference sequence). This CDR3 has 15 amino acids. Unmatched junction bases numbered 4, after V lost 2 bases and J lost 7 bases. CDR3 sequence: CASSLRGQENSPLHF. CDR3 coding DNA: TGTGCCAGCAGTTTAAGGGGACAGGAGAATTCACCCCTCCACTTT.

V is TRBV9 and J is TRBJ2-1; 9 nucleotides agree with TRBD2. In germline, CDR1 is SGDLS, CDR2 YYNGEE. The CDR3 loop spans 15 amino acids. Trimming cost V 3 bases and J 4 bases; bases outside gene matches: 5. CDR3: CASSGLAGPYNEQFF. CDR3 sequence (DNA): TGTGCCAGCAGCGGTCTAGCGGGACCTTACAATGAGCAGTTCTTC.

The chain recombines TRBV30 with TRBJ1-2, with unresolved D. Germline loops: CDR1 GTSNPN, CDR2 SVGIG (reference sequence). The CDR3 is 14 amino acids. V lost 0 bases, J lost 7 bases, and 15 bases lay in between. CDR3 nucleotide sequence: TGTGCCTGGAGTGTCAACGCTCTGAGTGGTGGCTACACCTTC. Protein: CAWSVNALSGGYTF.